The 8 T cell receptor beta chains in this list originate from one sample, sequenced in a study of T cell responses to AZD1222 COVID-19 vaccine. The protocol was immunoSEQ multiplex PCR, while the TCRdb copy is restricted to in-frame clones and leaves out a portion. The sample consists of 250,000 or so clones, more than 80% of them appearing once. Sequencing was performed on peripheral blood, taken on day 0 of AZD1222 vaccination. The receptors stem from an adult in good health.

The sample holds one count of this clone. The chain is built from TRBV5-1 and TRBJ2-3; 8 bases match TRBD2. The CDR3 has 15 residues. Germline lookup yields CDR1 SGHRS and CDR2 YFSETQ. J was trimmed by 1 base and V by 4 bases; bases with no gene match: 5. In DNA form, the CDR3 reads TGCGCCAGCAGCCTCGGCGGGAGGCGCACAGATACGCAGTATTTT. It codes for CASSLGGRRTDTQYF.

The rearrangement uses TRBV28 and TRBJ2-3; TRBD2 aligns across 10 bases. Germline lookup yields CDR1 MDHEN and CDR2 SYDVKM. The CDR3 contains 16 residues. The junction had 3 bases not matched to a gene; V was cut back by 2 bases and J by 1 base. CDR3 bases: TGTGCCAGCAGTTTAGATCTAGCGGGGGGCACAGATACGCAGTATTTT. Translation gives CASSLDLAGGTDTQYF.

This CDR3 reads CASSFGTSGNNEQFF. The DNA of the CDR3 is TGTGCCAGCAGCTTTGGGACTAGCGGGAACAATGAGCAGTTCTTC. The chain uses TRBV5-4 and TRBJ2-1; TRBD2 matches 13 bases. This CDR3 comprises 15 residues. Looked up from germline, CDR1 is SGHNT and CDR2 is YYREEE (reference sequence). Trimming removed 2 bases from V and 5 bases from J; junction bases left unmatched: 1. The variable domain in full, with the rest retrieved from reference TRBV5-4 and TRBJ2-1, is ETGVTQSPTHLIKTRGQQVTLRCSSQSGHNTVSWYQQALGQGPQFIFQYYREEENGRGNFPPRFSGLQFPNYSSELNVNALELDDSALYLCASSFGTSGNNEQFFGPGTRLTVL.

This chain connects TRBV14 to TRBJ2-7; 7 positions agree with TRBD2. The V gene's germline CDR1 is SGHDN and CDR2 FVKESK. After removal of 3 bases from V and 4 bases from J, the junction contained 12 bases not matched to a gene. The length of the CDR3 is 16 residues. The CDR3 DNA reads TGTGCCAGCAGCCACGGGGGGTCGAGGGTTCTTTACGAGCAGTACTTC. It is translated as CASSHGGSRVLYEQYF.

V gene TRBV3-1 (or the pseudogene TRBV3-2) combines with J gene TRBJ2-2; unclear D gene. The V end lost 1 base, the J end lost 0 bases, and 9 bases lay between the germline ends. The CDR3 loop spans 16 amino acids. Germline CDR1 reads LGHDT; CDR2 reads YNNKEL (reference sequence). The CDR3 DNA follows: TGTGCCAGCAGCCAAGGGGTAGGCCCGAACACCGGGGAGCTGTTTTTT. Translated: CASSQGVGPNTGELFF.

The gene calls are TRBV19 and TRBJ1-1, with TRBD1 matching 9 bases. With 5 bases clipped from V and 4 bases from J, the junction kept 8 bases outside the gene matches. The length of the CDR3 is 15 residues. Germline V gene data show CDR1 as LNHDA and CDR2 as SQIVND (reference sequence). The CDR3 sequence: CASSVGQGRSTEAFF. The CDR3 DNA reads as TGTGCCAGTAGTGTAGGACAGGGGCGGAGCACTGAAGCTTTCTTT.

The CDR3 loop reads CATRVGRSGDYNEQFF. CDR3 DNA: TGTGCCACCAGGGTCGGTAGGAGCGGGGATTACAATGAGCAGTTCTTC. The chain joins TRBV15 to TRBJ2-1; TRBD2 aligns across 7 bases. In germline, CDR1 is LNHNV, CDR2 YYDKDF (reference sequence). The CDR3 is made up of 16 amino acids. V gave up 6 bases and J gave up 4 bases; unmatched junction bases: 12.

CDR3 in DNA: TGTGCCAGCAACCCTACGTGGGACTCCTACAATGAGCAGTTCTTC. Its protein product is CASNPTWDSYNEQFF. The chain employs TRBV6-5 and TRBJ2-1; D gene unclear. CDR1 and CDR2 (germline): MNHEY, SVGAGI. V lost 7 bases and J 0 bases, leaving 13 bases between the germline ends. This CDR3 comprises 15 residues.